This T cell receptor beta chain comes out of a study of blood T cell repertoires in COVID-19. Study-level information: The samples span acute and convalescent COVID-19 from the United States, Italy and Spain. The analysed material was cDNA or gDNA that came from T cells, B-cell-depleted T cells, or PBMCs.

Original processing notes: Reference gene primers were amplified, and this amplification served to estimate nucleated cell counts. Some clones are missing from TCRdb's copy, which holds only in-frame ones; the method was immunoSEQ multiplex PCR. Clone size and V and J calls were adopted from that table, with D and trimming inferred from the DNA. The sample carries a few hundred thousand clones, approximately 90% recorded once. The Seattle patients joined while their infection was active and were tracked longitudinally afterward. The CDR3 length is 15 residues. The V gene's germline CDR1 is SGHTA and CDR2 FQGTGA. V dropped 3 bases and J dropped 4; count of bases not matched to a gene: 3.

The sample consisted of peripheral blood. This chain joins TRBV7-3 and TRBJ2-3; TRBD2 aligns across 11 bases. The TCR was taken from a woman between 45 and 65 years old with COVID-19, enrolled during active disease. CDR3 coding DNA: TGTGCCAGCAGCTTTACTAGCGGGAGAGCAGATACGCAGTATTTT. Translating gives CASSFTSGRADTQYF.